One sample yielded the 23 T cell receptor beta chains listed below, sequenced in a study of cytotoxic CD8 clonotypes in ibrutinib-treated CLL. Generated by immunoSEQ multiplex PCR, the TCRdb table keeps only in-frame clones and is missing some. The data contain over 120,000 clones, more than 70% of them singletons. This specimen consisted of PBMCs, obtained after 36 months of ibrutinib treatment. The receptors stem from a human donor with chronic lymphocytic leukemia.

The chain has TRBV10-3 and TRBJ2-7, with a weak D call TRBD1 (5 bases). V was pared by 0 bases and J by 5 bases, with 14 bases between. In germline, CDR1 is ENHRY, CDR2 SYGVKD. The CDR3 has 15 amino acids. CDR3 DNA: TGTGCCATCAGTGAGTCATCAGGGCCTCTGCACGAGCAGTACTTC. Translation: CAISESSGPLHEQYF.

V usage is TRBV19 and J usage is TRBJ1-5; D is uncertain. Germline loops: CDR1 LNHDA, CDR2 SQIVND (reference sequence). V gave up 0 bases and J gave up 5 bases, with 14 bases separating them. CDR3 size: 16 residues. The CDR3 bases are TGTGCCAGTAGTATAGATTGGCAGCCTTTAGATCAGCCCCAGCATTTT. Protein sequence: CASSIDWQPLDQPQHF.

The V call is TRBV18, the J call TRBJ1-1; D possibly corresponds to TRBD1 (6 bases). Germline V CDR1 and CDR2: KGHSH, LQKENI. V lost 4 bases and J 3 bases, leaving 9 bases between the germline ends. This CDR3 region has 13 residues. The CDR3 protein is CASSLNRDTEAFF. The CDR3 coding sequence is TGTGCCAGCTCACTAAACAGGGACACTGAAGCTTTCTTT.

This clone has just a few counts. In nucleotides, the CDR3 is TGCGCCAGCAGCTTGGACGGGTATAACTATGGCTACACCTTC. Its translation: CASSLDGYNYGYTF. The chain recombines TRBV5-1 with TRBJ1-2, with D hard to call. Germline V gives CDR1 SGHRS, CDR2 YFSETQ. The CDR3 runs 14 residues. With 0 bases removed from V and 1 base from J, the gap between germline ends came to 7 bases.

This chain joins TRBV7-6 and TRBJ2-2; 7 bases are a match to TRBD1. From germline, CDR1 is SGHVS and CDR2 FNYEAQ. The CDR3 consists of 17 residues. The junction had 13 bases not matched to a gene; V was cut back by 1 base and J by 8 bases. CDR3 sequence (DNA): TGTGCCAGCAGCTTAGGGAGATTGCGGACAGGCCCGGGGGAGCTGTTTTTT. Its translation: CASSLGRLRTGPGELFF.

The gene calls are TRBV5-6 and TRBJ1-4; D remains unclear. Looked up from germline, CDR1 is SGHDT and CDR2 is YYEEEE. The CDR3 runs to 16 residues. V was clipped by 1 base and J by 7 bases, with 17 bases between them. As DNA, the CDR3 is TGTGCCAGCAGCTTGTATTTTCTGGGAGAGCTTGAAAAACTGTTTTTT. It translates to CASSLYFLGELEKLFF.

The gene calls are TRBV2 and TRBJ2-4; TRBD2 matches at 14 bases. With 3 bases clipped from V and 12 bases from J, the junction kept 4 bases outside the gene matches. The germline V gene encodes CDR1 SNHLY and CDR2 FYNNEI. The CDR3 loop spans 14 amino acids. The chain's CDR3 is CASSEGLAGAGQYF. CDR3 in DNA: TGTGCCAGCAGTGAGGGACTAGCGGGAGCGGGTCAGTACTTC.

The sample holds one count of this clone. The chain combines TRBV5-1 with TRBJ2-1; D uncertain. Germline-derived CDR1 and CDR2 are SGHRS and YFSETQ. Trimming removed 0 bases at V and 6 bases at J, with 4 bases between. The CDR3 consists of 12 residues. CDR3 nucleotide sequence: TGCGCCAGCAGCTTGGGTCTCAATGAGCAGTTCTTC. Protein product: CASSLGLNEQFF.

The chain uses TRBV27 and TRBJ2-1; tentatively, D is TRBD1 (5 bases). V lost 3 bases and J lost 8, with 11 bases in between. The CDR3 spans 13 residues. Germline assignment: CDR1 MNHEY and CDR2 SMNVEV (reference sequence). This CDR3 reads CASSFTLGDEQFF. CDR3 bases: TGTGCCAGCAGTTTTACCCTAGGGGATGAGCAGTTCTTC.

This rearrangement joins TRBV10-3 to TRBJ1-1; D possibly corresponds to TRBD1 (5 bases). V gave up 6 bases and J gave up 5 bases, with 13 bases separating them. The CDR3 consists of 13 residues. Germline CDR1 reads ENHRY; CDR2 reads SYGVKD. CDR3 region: CAIRGDVGTEAFF. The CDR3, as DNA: TGTGCCATCAGAGGGGACGTAGGGACTGAAGCTTTCTTT.

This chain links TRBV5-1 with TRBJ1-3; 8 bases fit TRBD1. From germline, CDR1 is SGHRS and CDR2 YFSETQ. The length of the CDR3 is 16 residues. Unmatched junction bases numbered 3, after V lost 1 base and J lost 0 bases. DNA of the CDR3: TGCGCCAGCAGCTTGCAGGGGGCCGACTCTGGAAACACCATATATTTT. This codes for CASSLQGADSGNTIYF.

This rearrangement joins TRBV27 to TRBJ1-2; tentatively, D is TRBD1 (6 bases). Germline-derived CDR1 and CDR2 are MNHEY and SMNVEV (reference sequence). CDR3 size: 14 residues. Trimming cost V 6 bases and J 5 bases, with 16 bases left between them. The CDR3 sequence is CASSPGGRAYGYTF. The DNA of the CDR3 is TGTGCCAGCAGCCCTGGGGGCAGGGCGTATGGCTACACCTTC.

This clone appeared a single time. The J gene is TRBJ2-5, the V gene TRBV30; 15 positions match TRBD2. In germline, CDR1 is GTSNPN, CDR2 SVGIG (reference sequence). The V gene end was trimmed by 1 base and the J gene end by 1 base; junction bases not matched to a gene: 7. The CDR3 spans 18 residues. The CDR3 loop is CAWSAYRTSGRVQETQYF. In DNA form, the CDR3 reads TGTGCCTGGAGTGCGTATAGGACTAGCGGGAGGGTCCAAGAGACCCAGTACTTC.

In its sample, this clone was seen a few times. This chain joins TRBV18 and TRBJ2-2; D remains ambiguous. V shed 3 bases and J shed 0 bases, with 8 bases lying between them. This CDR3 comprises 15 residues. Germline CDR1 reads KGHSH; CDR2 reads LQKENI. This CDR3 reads CASSPIGANTGELFF. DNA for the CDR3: TGTGCCAGCTCACCCATTGGGGCGAACACCGGGGAGCTGTTTTTT.

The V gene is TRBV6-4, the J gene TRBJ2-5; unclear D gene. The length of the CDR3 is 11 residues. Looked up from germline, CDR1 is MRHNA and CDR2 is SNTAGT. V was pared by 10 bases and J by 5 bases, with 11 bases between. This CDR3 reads CANPRTETQYF. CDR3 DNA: TGTGCCAATCCTAGGACGGAGACCCAGTACTTC.

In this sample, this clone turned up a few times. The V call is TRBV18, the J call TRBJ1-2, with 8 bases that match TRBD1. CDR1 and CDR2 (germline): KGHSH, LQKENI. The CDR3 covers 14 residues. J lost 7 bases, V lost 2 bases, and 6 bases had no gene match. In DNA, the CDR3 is TGTGCCAGCTCACCAGGGACAGGTCAGATTGGCTACACCTTC. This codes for CASSPGTGQIGYTF. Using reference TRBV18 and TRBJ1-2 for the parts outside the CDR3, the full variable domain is NAGVMQNPRHLVRRRGQEARLRCSPMKGHSHVYWYRQLPEEGLKFMVYLQKENIIDESGMPKERFSAEFPKEGPSILRIQQVVRGDSAAYFCASSPGTGQIGYTFGSGTRLTVV.

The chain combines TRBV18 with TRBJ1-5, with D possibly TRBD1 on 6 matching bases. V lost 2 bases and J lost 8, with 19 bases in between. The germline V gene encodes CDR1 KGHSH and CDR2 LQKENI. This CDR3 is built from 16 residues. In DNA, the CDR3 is TGTGCCAGCTCACCAAAGTCCAGGGGCCTTCGGGAGCCCCAGCATTTT. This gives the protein CASSPKSRGLREPQHF.

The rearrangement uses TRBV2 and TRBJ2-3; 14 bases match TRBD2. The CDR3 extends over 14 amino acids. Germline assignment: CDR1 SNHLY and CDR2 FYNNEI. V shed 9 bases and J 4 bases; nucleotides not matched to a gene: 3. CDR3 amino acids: CARTSGGDADTQYF. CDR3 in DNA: TGTGCCAGGACTAGCGGGGGGGACGCAGATACGCAGTATTTT.

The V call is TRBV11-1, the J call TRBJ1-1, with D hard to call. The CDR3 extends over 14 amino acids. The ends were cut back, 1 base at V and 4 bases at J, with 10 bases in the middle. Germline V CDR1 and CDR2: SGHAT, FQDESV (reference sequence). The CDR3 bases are TGTGCCAGCAGCTTAGAAAGTAGGACCACTGAAGCTTTCTTT. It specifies CASSLESRTTEAFF.

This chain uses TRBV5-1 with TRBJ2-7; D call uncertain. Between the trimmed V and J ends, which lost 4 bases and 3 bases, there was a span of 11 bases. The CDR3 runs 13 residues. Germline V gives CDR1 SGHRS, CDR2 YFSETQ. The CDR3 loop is CASSPNSYYEQYF. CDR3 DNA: TGCGCCAGCAGCCCGAACTCCTACTACGAGCAGTACTTC.

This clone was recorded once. For the CDR3, the DNA is TGTGCCAGCAGCCGACAGGGGAGGACTGAAGCTTTCTTT. Translated, it gives CASSRQGRTEAFF. The gene calls are TRBV14 and TRBJ1-1; 8 bases are shared with TRBD1. Germline-derived CDR1 and CDR2 are SGHDN and FVKESK. There are 13 residues in the CDR3. V lost 4 bases, J lost 5 bases, and 3 bases stayed unmatched.

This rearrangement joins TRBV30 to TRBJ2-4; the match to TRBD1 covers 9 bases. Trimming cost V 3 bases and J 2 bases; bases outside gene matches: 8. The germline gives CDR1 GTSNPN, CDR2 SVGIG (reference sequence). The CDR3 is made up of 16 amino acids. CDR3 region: CAWSVKNRGPKNIQYF. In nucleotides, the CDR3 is TGTGCCTGGAGCGTTAAGAACAGGGGGCCCAAAAACATTCAGTACTTC.

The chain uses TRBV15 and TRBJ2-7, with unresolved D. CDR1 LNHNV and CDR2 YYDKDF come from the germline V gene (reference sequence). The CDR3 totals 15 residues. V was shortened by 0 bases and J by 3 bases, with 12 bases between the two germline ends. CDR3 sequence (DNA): TGTGCCACCAGCAGAGAGACGGCCATCGGCTACGAGCAGTACTTC. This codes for CATSRETAIGYEQYF.